This T cell receptor beta chain was obtained from a study of beta chain features in type 1 diabetes (dated by TCRdb to the late 2010s). About the study as a whole: Patients and healthy donors did not differ in mean age, gender distribution, total cell number or subset yield. Across all samples, 90 million to 130 million sorted cells were examined, and cell number per subset correlated strongly with RNA yield. The study compared the TCRB repertoires of sorted circulating CD4+ T cell subsets in recently diagnosed type 1 diabetes patients with those in matched healthy donors. Whereas all 28 donors provided naive and central memory subsets, regulatory and stem cell-like memory subsets were isolated from just 8 patients and roughly 8 healthy donors.

The entire isolated RNA was reverse transcribed using the High Capacity cDNA Reverse Transcription Kit, and thus expressed TCRB transcripts were sequenced. Deep immunoSEQ sequencing was performed on naive, central memory and regulatory T cell samples, with an average of roughly 4 million total reads per sample. Sorted cells were lysed in RLT buffer and RNA was extracted with DNase-treated RNeasy Micro or Mini kits, depending on cell number. To prevent cross-contamination, every cell subset was processed on its own, while patient and healthy donor samples were processed together. The immunoSEQ multiplex PCR was used to amplify TCRB sequences from cDNA, yielding 87-bp fragments that span the CDR3 region. The amplicons were sequenced using the Illumina HiSeq platform. In the source study's methods: PCR bias was computationally corrected using synthetic template baselines, reads within Hamming distance 2 were collapsed, and singletons that could not be merged were discarded. Reads were aligned to IMGT to assign V, D and J genes, CDR3 length, and insertions or deletions at six rearrangement sites. Within each subset, clonotype counts were normalized to sorted cell number, after which true diversity and Gini coefficients were computed with the tcR R package. The overlap coefficient, calculated on TCRB nucleotide sequences, was used to measure repertoire sharing. Out-of-frame TCRB sequences from naive cells were analyzed as a proxy for the pre-selection repertoire. Sourced from immuneACCESS, this table was stored by TCRdb with only in-frame sequences that have V and J called. A share of the clones is absent; for the studies checked, an unresolved V gene accounts for under half, and the remainder has no known explanation. V, J and clone size are taken as reported in that table, and D and trimming were inferred from the DNA itself. In this sample the table shows 350,000 to 450,000 clones, more than 13% of which occur a single time. The ten largest clonotypes hold 0.019% of the sample.

As concerns this clone: Its antigen is unknown. At one of its ends the junction is not consistent with the germline gene, which may arise from a read error.

General conclusions and limits of the study: PCR may preferentially amplify shorter templates, but because patient and control samples were amplified and corrected together, any resulting skew would affect both groups equally. Naive, central memory and regulatory TCRB repertoires appeared to be more similar among patients than among healthy donors. Because the HLA sub-analyses included only small numbers of individuals, any influence of HLA type on TCRB rearrangement was left unresolved. Type 1 diabetes patients showed a moderate but significant shortening of TCRB CDR3 length in all four CD4+ subsets. Patients with type 1 diabetes made fewer insertions and deleted more nucleotides at VDJ recombination sites, implying thymic rearrangement abnormalities. Because cDNA was sequenced instead of genomic DNA, activated cells with high expression could be over-represented, although the groups did not differ in activation or CD3 levels.

From each donor, a single peripheral blood sample of around 120 mL on average was drawn into heparinised tubes. A BD FACSAria II and a panel including CD45RO, CCR7, CD25, CD127, CD95 and CD27 were used to sort naive, central memory, regulatory and stem cell-like memory CD4+ T cells. All sorted populations exceeded 95% purity. PBMCs were isolated right away by Lymphoprep density gradient centrifugation and were stained directly, without culture. So that batch effects would be minimized, each experiment stained and sorted samples in pairs, pairing one healthy donor with one patient. Per the germline V gene (reference sequence), LNHDA is the CDR1 and SQIVND is the CDR2. Counted from cysteine to phenylalanine, this CDR3 has 16 amino acids. Kept here is only the CDR3 DNA, which spans 48 bases and is read in frame from base 1.

The source of this sequence is a woman aged 18-35 years in good health. Sequencing was done on a sample of naive CD4+ T cells from blood. Sample cell subset or site, as interpreted from the label and publication: true naive CD4+ T cells. The chain is made from TRBV19 and TRBJ1-5; the D gene is perhaps TRBD1, on 5 matching bases. CDR3 reads: CASSLETDYSNQPQHF. The sequenced DNA is TGTGCCAGTAGTCTAGAGACAGATTATAGCAATCAGCCCCAGCATTTT.